This T cell receptor (beta chain) came from a study of regulatory T cells in long-lasting Graves disease. The V end lost 2 bases, the J end lost 3 bases, and 23 bases lay between the germline ends. CDR1 MDHEN and CDR2 SYDVKM come from the germline V gene. The CDR3 length is 18 residues. Documented time point: newly diagnosed GD, antithyroid drugs for less than 3 months. From RNA extracted from PBMCs, the TCR library was made. Construction of the TCR beta libraries employed iRepertoire HTBI primers in conjunction with Arm-PCR of CDR3 regions. TCRdb processed the multiplex PCR reads anew with MiXCR; each CDR3 protein has one entry. The sample includes about 360,000 distinct CDR3 sequences, 15% to 20% seen only once; the top ten take roughly a fifth. This clonotype was counted at least ten times. These data also formed part of another study, on T cells in Graves' hyperthyroidism and ophthalmopathy. That investigation notes: Patients aged 18 to 65 with hyperthyroidism were newly diagnosed, with duration under 2 months.

V is TRBV28 and J is TRBJ2-7; perhaps TRBD1 as D (7 bases). Source: peripheral blood mononuclear cells (PBMCs), taken at new diagnosis, from a patient treated with antithyroid drugs. The sequence derives from a woman between 18 and 29 years old with Graves disease. CDR3 loop: CASSLQNVAGTDIYEQYF. In DNA, the CDR3 is TGTGCCAGCAGTTTACAAAACGTTGCGGGGACAGACATCTACGAGCAGTACTTC.